Each of the 16 T cell receptor beta chains below was sequenced from the same sample in a study of monozygotic twins with inflammatory bowel disease. TCRdb reprocessed the 5' RACE reads and reports one entry per CDR3 protein, with no DNA. The sample totals approximately 380,000 distinct CDR3 sequences. The sample comprised blood. These receptors all stem from a human donor with ulcerative colitis or Crohn's disease, or a healthy co-twin of an affected twin (not recorded which).

The V call is TRBV24-1, the J call TRBJ2-3. This CDR3 region has 13 residues. Germline values: CDR1 KGHDR, CDR2 SFDVKD. The CDR3 loop reads CATSRISTDTQYF.

This rearrangement joins TRBV5-1 to TRBJ2-1. The CDR3 runs to 16 residues. Per the germline V gene, CDR1 is SGHRS and CDR2 is YFSETQ. The CDR3: CASSLARNPSYNEQFF.

This chain connects TRBV20-1 to TRBJ2-7; without DNA, the TCRdb call of TRBD2 cannot be checked. Germline V gene lookup returns CDR1 DFQATT and CDR2 SNEGSKA (reference sequence). This CDR3 has 14 residues. CDR3: CSARRRGGINEQYF.

V usage is TRBV5-5 and J usage is TRBJ1-4. Germline assignment: CDR1 SGHKS and CDR2 YYEKEE (reference sequence). The CDR3 extends over 15 amino acids. CDR3: CASSSPGQRNEKLFF.

Here the CDR3 reads CASSPWGGEDQPQHF. The chain recombines TRBV7-9 with TRBJ1-5; TCRdb reports TRBD1, a call that lacks DNA to check it against. Germline assignment: CDR1 SEHNR and CDR2 FQNEAQ (reference sequence). The CDR3 sequence is 15 residues long.

The rearrangement uses TRBV5-1 and TRBJ1-5; TCRdb designates TRBD1, a call that cannot be tested without DNA. CDR1 and CDR2 (germline): SGHRS, YFSETQ. CDR3 size: 14 residues. Here the CDR3 reads CASSPGQGGRPQHF.

This chain connects TRBV15 to TRBJ1-3. Germline CDR1 reads LNHNV; CDR2 reads YYDKDF (reference sequence). The CDR3 is made up of 14 amino acids. The CDR3 protein is CATSRKGVGNTIYF.

V gene TRBV5-4 combines with J gene TRBJ2-7; TCRdb lists TRBD2, though no DNA is available to test this call. The CDR3 is made up of 14 amino acids. Per germline, CDR1 SGHNT and CDR2 YYREEE (reference sequence). This chain's CDR3 is CASSPRGGAYEQYF.

V gene TRBV27 combines with J gene TRBJ1-2; TCRdb proposes TRBD1, but this gene call is untestable without DNA. CDR3 length equals 14 residues. Per the germline V gene, CDR1 is MNHEY and CDR2 is SMNVEV (reference sequence). The CDR3 sequence is CASSLVGGRYGYTF.

V usage is TRBV18 and J usage is TRBJ1-6. The CDR3 extends over 12 amino acids. Germline CDR1 reads KGHSH; CDR2 reads LQKENI. The chain's CDR3 is CASSPDDSPLHF.

CDR3 region: CSARDIGTGDGYTF. The gene calls are TRBV20-1 and TRBJ1-2; TCRdb selects TRBD1, and the lack of DNA leaves this call unchecked. The CDR3 is made up of 14 amino acids. The germline V gene has CDR1 DFQATT and CDR2 SNEGSKA (reference sequence).

The chain joins TRBV28 to TRBJ2-4; there is no DNA to check the TCRdb D call of TRBD1. CDR1 is MDHEN and CDR2 is SYDVKM in the germline V gene. This CDR3 spans 16 amino acids. The chain's CDR3 is CASMGGQARIFGIQYF.

CDR3 loop: CASSFAGTGEAFF. The chain couples TRBV11-2 to TRBJ1-1; TCRdb lists TRBD1, though no DNA is available to test this call. The CDR3 runs 13 residues. CDR1 is SGHAT and CDR2 is FQNNGV in the germline V gene.

The chain employs TRBV6-1 and TRBJ2-5; TCRdb lists TRBD1, though no DNA is available to test this call. Germline CDR1 MNHNS, CDR2 SASEGT. CDR3 size: 13 residues. CDR3 in amino acids: CASRKTGRETQYF.

The V and J genes are TRBV12-3 or TRBV12-4 and TRBJ2-3; TCRdb's D gene call, TRBD2, goes unchecked for lack of DNA. This CDR3 has 15 residues. Here the CDR3 reads CASRLSSGATDTQYF.

The V gene is TRBV20-1, the J gene TRBJ2-7; TCRdb indicates TRBD2, and absent DNA this call remains unverified. Per germline, CDR1 DFQATT and CDR2 SNEGSKA (reference sequence). This CDR3 contains 16 residues. The CDR3 spells CSASSLLAGVSYEQYF.